This TCR beta chain came from a study of beta chain features in type 1 diabetes. Sequencing targeted expressed TCRB transcripts, as all isolated RNA had been reverse transcribed. Sequenced by immunoSEQ multiplex PCR; TCRdb stores in-frame clones only, minus some. Here the sample spans roughly 300,000 clones, roughly an eighth being singletons. CDR1 SGHRS and CDR2 YFSETQ come from the germline V gene. Trimming at V came to 4 bases and at J to 6 bases, leaving 8 bases not matched to a gene. The CDR3 is 15 residues long. On this clone itself: No antigen is known for it.

Study conclusions and caveats: Type 1 diabetes patients had moderately but significantly shorter TCRB CDR3s in all four CD4+ subsets.

This TCR came from a young man with type 1 diabetes. The J gene is TRBJ1-5, the V gene TRBV5-1; TRBD1 agrees at 9 bases. Source material: naive CD4+ T cells from blood. In DNA, the CDR3 is TGCGCCAGCAGCACCGGGACAGGGAGTTTTCAGCCCCAGCATTTT. This translates into CASSTGTGSFQPQHF.